Shown below are 13 T cell receptor beta chains from a single sample sequenced in a study of cytomegalovirus exposure and HLA in healthy donors. PCR amplification relied on 60 Vbeta primers (plus 13 Jbeta primers). TCRdb's copy holds only in-frame clones and misses some; the assay was immunoSEQ multiplex PCR. The sample lists about 110,000 clones; approximately 84% were seen once. The specimen sequenced was PBMCs. These receptors were collected from a male donor in good health and CMV-seronegative.

This sequence joins TRBV7-6 and TRBJ1-2; D call uncertain. The CDR3 has 13 residues. Trimming removed 1 base from V and 5 bases from J, with 8 bases in between. Germline V gene sequence: CDR1 SGHVS, CDR2 FNYEAQ. The CDR3 loop reads CASSLDPTYGYTF. The CDR3 bases are TGTGCCAGCAGCTTAGATCCGACTTATGGCTACACCTTC.

The chain couples TRBV27 to TRBJ1-5; no clear D. The V gene's germline CDR1 is MNHEY and CDR2 SMNVEV (reference sequence). V dropped 3 bases and J dropped 0 bases, with 9 bases sitting between them. The CDR3 contains 15 residues. CDR3 sequence: CASSLRSNSNQPQHF. Here the CDR3 DNA reads TGTGCCAGCAGTTTGCGTTCTAATAGCAATCAGCCCCAGCATTTT.

This clone is a singleton in its sample. The CDR3 DNA reads TGTGCCAGCAGCTTAGCGCGCCTACGGAGCACAGATACGCAGTATTTT. Its translation is CASSLARLRSTDTQYF. The V call is TRBV7-2, the J call TRBJ2-3; D is unclear. CDR1 and CDR2 (germline): SGHTA, FQGNSA. This CDR3 region has 16 residues. V lost 0 bases, J lost 0 bases, and 10 bases lay in between. Using reference TRBV7-2 and TRBJ2-3 for the parts outside the CDR3, the full variable domain is GAGVSQSPSNKVTEKGKDVELRCDPISGHTALYWYRQSLGQGLEFLIYFQGNSAPDKSGLPSDRFSAERTGGSVSTLTIQRTQQEDSAVYLCASSLARLRSTDTQYFGPGTRLTVL.

The genes are TRBV29-1 and TRBJ1-2; D gene uncertain. Germline V gene lookup returns CDR1 SQVTM and CDR2 ANQGSEA. Trimming took off 1 base at V and 1 base at J, with 4 bases between the two ends. The CDR3 has 12 amino acids. The CDR3 reads CSVEGVNYGYTF. The CDR3 bases are TGCAGCGTTGAAGGCGTTAACTATGGCTACACCTTC.

The rearrangement links TRBV4-2 to TRBJ1-2; no clear D gene. Germline V lookup: CDR1 LGHNA, CDR2 YNFKEQ. Trimming removed 3 bases at V and 2 bases at J, with 10 bases between. CDR3 length: 14 amino acids. The CDR3 region has the DNA TGTGCCAGCAGCCACCCACAGAAAAACTATGGCTACACCTTC. Translation gives CASSHPQKNYGYTF.

V and J are TRBV19 and TRBJ2-7; tentatively, D is TRBD2 (5 bases). Germline V gene lookup returns CDR1 LNHDA and CDR2 SQIVND (reference sequence). The CDR3 extends over 13 amino acids. V was shortened by 5 bases and J by 4 bases, with 12 bases between the two germline ends. Here the CDR3 DNA reads TGTGCCAGTAGTGCTGGACTCGATTACGAGCAGTACTTC. Protein product: CASSAGLDYEQYF.

This clone has more than one count but fewer than ten. This chain connects TRBV27 to TRBJ1-5; tentatively, D is TRBD1 (5 bases). Trimming cost V 3 bases and J 6 bases, with 12 bases left between them. This CDR3 has 14 amino acids. Germline V lookup: CDR1 MNHEY, CDR2 SMNVEV (reference sequence). The CDR3 reads CASSFRQFGQPQHF. DNA for the CDR3: TGTGCCAGCAGTTTCAGACAGTTCGGTCAGCCCCAGCATTTT.

V is TRBV5-6 and J is TRBJ1-5; 9 nucleotides agree with TRBD1. Germline V lookup: CDR1 SGHDT, CDR2 YYEEEE. The CDR3 spans 15 residues. The ends lost 2 bases at V and 9 bases at J; junction bases unmatched: 9. This CDR3 is CASSFWDRELTPQHF. Written as DNA, the CDR3 is TGTGCCAGCAGCTTTTGGGACAGGGAGCTGACGCCCCAGCATTTT.

The chain uses TRBV7-6 and TRBJ2-7, with D tentatively TRBD1 (5 bases). This CDR3 has 12 residues. Germline CDR1 and CDR2: SGHVS and FNYEAQ. V was trimmed by 2 bases and J by 3 bases, leaving 5 bases between them. CDR3 protein: CASSLQGYEQYF. The CDR3 bases are TGTGCCAGCAGCTTACAGGGCTACGAGCAGTACTTC. The full variable domain, completed using reference TRBV7-6 and TRBJ2-7, is GAGVSQSPRYKVTKRGQDVALRCDPISGHVSLYWYRQALGQGPEFLTYFNYEAQQDKSGLPNDRFSAERPEGSISTLTIQRTEQRDSAMYRCASSLQGYEQYFGPGTRLTVT.

The chain is built from TRBV5-1 and TRBJ2-3; TRBD2 matches 14 bases. CDR1 is SGHRS, CDR2 YFSETQ, per germline. V gave up 2 bases and J gave up 1 base; unmatched junction bases: 3. The length of the CDR3 is 17 residues. The CDR3 protein is CASSFGTSGRGTDTQYF. The CDR3, as DNA: TGCGCCAGCAGCTTTGGGACTAGCGGGAGAGGCACAGATACGCAGTATTTT.

The genes are TRBV11-3 and TRBJ2-7, with 11 bases that match TRBD2. Losses at the gene ends were 5 bases for V and 5 bases for J; bases not matched to a gene: 8. From germline, CDR1 is SGHNT and CDR2 YENEEA. This CDR3 has 15 residues. The CDR3 sequence: CASSPSSGRADEQYF. The CDR3 DNA reads as TGTGCCAGCAGCCCGAGTAGCGGGAGGGCCGACGAGCAGTACTTC.

The gene calls are TRBV9 and TRBJ2-1, with TRBD1 identical over 7 bases. This CDR3 has 13 amino acids. V was clipped by 2 bases and J by 7 bases; unmatched bases: 3. Germline CDR1 SGDLS, CDR2 YYNGEE. Here the CDR3 reads CASSVMTGNEQFF. Written as DNA, the CDR3 is TGTGCCAGCAGCGTGATGACAGGGAATGAGCAGTTCTTC.

This clone was detected only once. The chain links TRBV6-1 to TRBJ2-7, with 10 positions matching TRBD1. From germline, CDR1 is MNHNS and CDR2 SASEGT. The CDR3 covers 16 residues. Trimming removed 4 bases from V and 3 bases from J; junction bases left unmatched: 9. This CDR3 is CASSGTNRDRGYEQYF. CDR3 nucleotides: TGTGCCAGCAGTGGGACCAACCGGGACAGGGGCTACGAGCAGTACTTC.